Shown below are 16 T cell receptor beta chains from a single sample sequenced in a study of shared clonotypes between healthy human individuals. Sequencing used immunoSEQ multiplex PCR; TCRdb keeps in-frame clones, though not all of them. The sample holds approximately 1,500,000 clones, around 95% seen once. The specimen was naive CD4+ T cells sorted from blood. Specified subset: CD45RA+ positively selected. Source of these receptors: a man in his thirties or forties in good health.

J is TRBJ2-1 and V is TRBV28; D is possibly TRBD1 (8 bases). The length of the CDR3 is 15 residues. The ends were cut back, 3 bases at V and 12 bases at J, with 21 bases in the middle. Germline-derived CDR1 and CDR2 are MDHEN and SYDVKM. The CDR3 is CASSFPPKTGGVQFF. CDR3 bases: TGTGCCAGCAGTTTCCCCCCGAAAACAGGGGGGGTGCAGTTCTTC. Full variable domain (remainder filled in from reference TRBV28 and TRBJ2-1): DVKVTQSSRYLVKRTGEKVFLECVQDMDHENMFWYRQDPGLGLRLIYFSYDVKMKEKGDIPEGYSVSREKKERFSLILESASTNQTSMYLCASSFPPKTGGVQFFGPGTRLTVL.

The J gene is TRBJ2-1, the V gene TRBV29-1, with unresolved D. Trimming took off 7 bases at V and 8 bases at J, with 9 bases between the two ends. The CDR3 has 10 amino acids. The germline V gene encodes CDR1 SQVTM and CDR2 ANQGSEA. The CDR3, as DNA: TGCAGCGCCGGCGGTGATGAGCAGTTCTTC. Amino acid sequence: CSAGGDEQFF.

The rearrangement uses TRBV7-6 and TRBJ1-2; no reliable D call. Germline V gives CDR1 SGHVS, CDR2 FNYEAQ. This CDR3 is built from 14 residues. V dropped 2 bases and J dropped 4 bases, with 11 bases sitting between them. The CDR3 loop reads CASSLKRELYGYTF. The CDR3 region has the DNA TGTGCCAGCAGCTTAAAGAGGGAACTCTATGGCTACACCTTC.

The genes are TRBV10-3 and TRBJ2-3; the D gene is possibly TRBD2 (6 bases). V lost 11 bases and J 2 bases, leaving 11 bases between the germline ends. CDR1 and CDR2 (germline): ENHRY, SYGVKD. The CDR3 covers 12 residues. Written as DNA, the CDR3 is TGTGCCGCGGGAACCCACACAGATACGCAGTATTTT. It codes for CAAGTHTDTQYF.

The chain links TRBV27 to TRBJ2-1; TRBD1 agrees at 9 bases. Germline CDR1 reads MNHEY; CDR2 reads SMNVEV (reference sequence). The CDR3 contains 14 residues. Germline trimming cut 6 bases from V and 6 bases from J; bases unmatched to any gene: 6. CDR3 region: CASRPGQGGNEQFF. Written as DNA, the CDR3 is TGTGCCAGCAGACCGGGACAGGGAGGCAATGAGCAGTTCTTC.

Written as DNA, the CDR3 is TGCAGCGTTGAGCATACAGGGGGCACTGAAGCTTTCTTT. Translated, it gives CSVEHTGGTEAFF. The chain joins TRBV29-1 to TRBJ1-1, with TRBD1 matching over 8 bases. The V and J ends lost 3 bases and 4 bases, in that order; junction bases with no gene match: 4. CDR1 and CDR2 from the germline V gene are SQVTM and ANQGSEA. The CDR3 is 13 amino acids.

The V and J genes are TRBV5-6 and TRBJ2-7; D call uncertain. The CDR3 spans 13 residues. With 3 bases removed from V and 0 bases from J, the gap between germline ends came to 7 bases. Germline values: CDR1 SGHDT, CDR2 YYEEEE. CDR3 DNA: TGTGCCAGCAGCTCCCGATCCTCCTACGAGCAGTACTTC. Protein product: CASSSRSSYEQYF.

V is TRBV29-1 and J is TRBJ2-5; D may be TRBD1 or TRBD2 (5 bases each). The CDR3 is 13 amino acids. V dropped 6 bases and J dropped 4 bases, with 15 bases sitting between them. Germline V lookup: CDR1 SQVTM, CDR2 ANQGSEA. DNA for the CDR3: TGCAGCGTCCGCCCCGGGACGGCAGAGACCCAGTACTTC. Translating it yields CSVRPGTAETQYF.

The chain couples TRBV19 to TRBJ2-3; D is ambiguous. The CDR3 is 13 amino acids. The germline V and J ends were trimmed by 4 bases and 4 bases, with 9 bases remaining between them. Germline CDR1 LNHDA, CDR2 SQIVND (reference sequence). CDR3 DNA sequence: TGTGCCAGTAGTAATCTTTGGGCAGATACGCAGTATTTT. Protein sequence: CASSNLWADTQYF.

The rearrangement joins TRBV2 to TRBJ2-2; 7 bases are a match to TRBD1. Germline assignment: CDR1 SNHLY and CDR2 FYNNEI. V gave up 8 bases and J gave up 3 bases; unmatched junction bases: 12. This CDR3 has 16 amino acids. The CDR3 coding sequence is TGTGCCAGCGAGAGAGACAGGGCAGGGGACACCGGGGAGCTGTTTTTT. It codes for CASERDRAGDTGELFF. The full variable domain, rest sourced from reference TRBV2 and TRBJ2-2, is EPEVTQTPSHQVTQMGQEVILRCVPISNHLYFYWYRQILGQKVEFLVSFYNNEISEKSEIFDDQFSVERPDGSNFTLKIRSTKLEDSAMYFCASERDRAGDTGELFFGEGSRLTVL.

This clone showed up just once. This chain uses TRBV9 with TRBJ2-3, with 12 bases fitting TRBD2. V was clipped by 3 bases and J by 4 bases; unmatched bases: 6. CDR3 length: 16 residues. Germline CDR1 reads SGDLS; CDR2 reads YYNGEE. As DNA, the CDR3 is TGTGCCAGCAGCGGCCGACTAGCGGGAGTCGCAGATACGCAGTATTTT. This encodes CASSGRLAGVADTQYF.

The chain recombines TRBV28 with TRBJ2-7, with D uncertain. The CDR3 covers 13 residues. Deletions cut 3 bases from V and 2 bases from J, with 8 bases between. Germline assignment: CDR1 MDHEN and CDR2 SYDVKM. The CDR3 DNA follows: TGTGCCAGCAGTTTGGAACCGCCCTACGAGCAGTACTTC. This codes for CASSLEPPYEQYF.

This clone was recorded only once. The V call is TRBV11-3, the J call TRBJ1-4; the D gene is possibly TRBD1 (5 bases). The CDR3 runs 14 residues. The germline V gene has CDR1 SGHNT and CDR2 YENEEA. The V end was cut by 8 bases, the J end by 5 bases, with 15 bases between. The CDR3 DNA is TGTGCCAGCCGACGGGGCTGCACAAATGAAAAACTGTTTTTT. This encodes CASRRGCTNEKLFF.

V gene TRBV5-6 combines with J gene TRBJ2-1; D uncertain. This CDR3 is 12 amino acids long. V dropped 4 bases and J dropped 10 bases, with 12 bases sitting between them. CDR1 is SGHDT, CDR2 YYEEEE, per germline. As DNA, the CDR3 is TGTGCCAGCAGCCTAACCCTAGTGGAGCAGTTCTTC. This translates into CASSLTLVEQFF.

The rearrangement joins TRBV27 to TRBJ2-7; 9 bases fit TRBD1. Germline CDR1 is MNHEY and CDR2 is SMNVEV (reference sequence). The CDR3 has 14 amino acids. With V trimmed by 6 bases and J by 2 bases, 5 bases remained unmatched. The CDR3 loop reads CASSRTGETYEQYF. The CDR3 bases are TGTGCCAGCAGCCGGACAGGGGAGACCTACGAGCAGTACTTC.

The chain combines TRBV15 with TRBJ1-3; a weak D match, TRBD1 (5 bases). V dropped 1 base and J dropped 1 base, with 17 bases sitting between them. The CDR3 consists of 18 residues. Germline loops: CDR1 LNHNV, CDR2 YYDKDF (reference sequence). The CDR3 here is CATSRVYPGHRSGNTIYF. CDR3 sequence (DNA): TGTGCCACCAGCAGAGTTTACCCCGGACACCGGTCTGGAAACACCATATATTTT.